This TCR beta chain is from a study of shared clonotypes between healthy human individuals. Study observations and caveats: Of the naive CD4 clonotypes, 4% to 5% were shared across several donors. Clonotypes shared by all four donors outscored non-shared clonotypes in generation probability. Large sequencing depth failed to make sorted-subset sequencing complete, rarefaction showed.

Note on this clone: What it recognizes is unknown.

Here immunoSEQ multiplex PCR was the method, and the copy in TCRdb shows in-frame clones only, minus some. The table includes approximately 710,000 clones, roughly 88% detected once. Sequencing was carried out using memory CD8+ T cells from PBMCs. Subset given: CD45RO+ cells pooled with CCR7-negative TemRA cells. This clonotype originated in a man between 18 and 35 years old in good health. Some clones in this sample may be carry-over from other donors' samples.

The CDR3 loop reads CASSQLAGPPYEQYF. The CDR3 bases are TGTGCCAGCAGCCAACTAGCGGGACCGCCCTACGAGCAGTACTTC. The chain links TRBV27 to TRBJ2-7, with 10 bases aligning to TRBD2. The germline CDR1 and CDR2 sequences are MNHEY and SMNVEV (reference sequence). V lost 6 bases, J lost 2 bases, and 7 bases stayed unmatched. CDR3 size: 15 residues.